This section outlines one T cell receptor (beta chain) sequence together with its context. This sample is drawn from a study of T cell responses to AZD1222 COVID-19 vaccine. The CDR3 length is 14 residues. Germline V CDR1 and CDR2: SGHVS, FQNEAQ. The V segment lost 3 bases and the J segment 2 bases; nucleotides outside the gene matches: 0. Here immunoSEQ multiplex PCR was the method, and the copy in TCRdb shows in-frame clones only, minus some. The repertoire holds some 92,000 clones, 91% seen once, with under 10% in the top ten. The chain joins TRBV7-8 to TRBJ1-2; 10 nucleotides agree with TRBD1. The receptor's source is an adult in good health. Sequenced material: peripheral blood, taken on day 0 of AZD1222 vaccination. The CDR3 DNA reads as TGTGCCAGCAGCTTGGACAGGGGGAACTATGGCTACACCTTC. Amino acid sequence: CASSLDRGNYGYTF.